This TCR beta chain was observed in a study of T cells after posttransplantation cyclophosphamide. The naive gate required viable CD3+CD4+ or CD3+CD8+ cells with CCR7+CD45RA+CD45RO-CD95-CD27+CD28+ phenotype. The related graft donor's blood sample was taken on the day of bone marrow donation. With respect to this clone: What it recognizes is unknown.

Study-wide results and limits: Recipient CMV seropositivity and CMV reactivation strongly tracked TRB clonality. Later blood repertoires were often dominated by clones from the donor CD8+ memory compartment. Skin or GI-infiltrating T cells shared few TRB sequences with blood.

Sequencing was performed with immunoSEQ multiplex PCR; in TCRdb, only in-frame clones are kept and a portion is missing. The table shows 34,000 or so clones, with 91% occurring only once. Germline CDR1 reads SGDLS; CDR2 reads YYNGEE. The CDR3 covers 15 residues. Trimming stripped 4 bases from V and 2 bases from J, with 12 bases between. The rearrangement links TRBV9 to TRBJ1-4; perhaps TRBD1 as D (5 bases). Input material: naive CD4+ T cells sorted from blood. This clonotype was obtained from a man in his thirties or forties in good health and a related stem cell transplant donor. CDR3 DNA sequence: TGTGCCAGCAGCCAGGGAGGGGTTACTAATGAAAAACTGTTTTTT. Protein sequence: CASSQGGVTNEKLFF.